The present T cell receptor beta chain was sequenced within a study of molecular identifiers for immune sequencing clone quantification. The V and J ends lost 8 bases and 7 bases respectively, with 18 bases between them. Germline-derived CDR1 and CDR2 are MNHEY and SMNVEV (reference sequence). The CDR3 sequence is 14 residues long. Regarding the study as a whole: The share of molecules held by clones above 20 RNA copies was over 98% in effector cells and under 1% in naive cells.

Of note for this clonotype: Its antigen is not identified.

CD8+CD4-CCR7+CD45RA+ sorting gave the naive CD8 T cells. Listed TCR primers, together with previously described methods, were used for the bulk TCR libraries. TCRdb analysed the PCR reads with MiXCR anew, one entry per CDR3 protein. The table has about 510,000 distinct CDR3 sequences, about a fifth seen once. The sequence was collected from a human donor in good health. Some libraries in this study had Jurkat cell RNA spiked in. The genes are TRBV27 and TRBJ1-5; D remains ambiguous. The sequenced material came from naive CD8+ T cells from blood, with Jurkat cell RNA spiked in. Stated subset: FACS-sorted CD8+CD4-CCR7+CD45RA+ naive T cells. The CDR3 DNA sequence: TGTGCCAGCCAAAAAAGAGAGGGTTGGCAGCCCCAGCATTTT. Protein product: CASQKREGWQPQHF.